The rows below give T cell receptor beta chains drawn from one sample of a study of CD8 T cells in Susac syndrome. TCRdb reprocessed the immunoSEQ multiplex PCR reads via MiXCR and lists one record per CDR3 protein. The table lists 75,000 to 100,000 distinct CDR3 sequences, around 94% of them singletons. Specimen: CD8+ T cells from PBMCs. The receptor source for this set is a human donor in good health. Both conserved end residues are part of each CDR3. The D gene is left open where the match is weak. Only part of the rows carry a size: once, few, many, or a class if the clone is expanded.

size: NA; V: TRBV5-6; J: TRBJ2-1; D: NA; CDR3: CASSRVGGVEQFF; DNA: TGTGCCAGCAGCCGCGTGGGGGGAGTTGAGCAGTTCTTC
size: NA; V: TRBV5-1; J: TRBJ2-1; D: TRBD2; CDR3: CASSGLAGNEQFF; DNA: TGCGCCAGCTCTGGACTAGCTGGCAATGAGCAGTTCTTC
size: NA; V: TRBV7-9; J: TRBJ1-1; D: TRBD1; CDR3: CASSSGRTGVNTEAFF; DNA: TGTGCCAGCAGCTCAGGGAGGACAGGGGTGAACACTGAAGCTTTCTTT
size: NA; V: TRBV18; J: TRBJ2-5; D: TRBD2; CDR3: CASSPTGGEVQETQYF; DNA: TGTGCCAGCTCACCAACGGGAGGAGAGGTCCAAGAGACCCAGTACTTC
size: NA; V: TRBV11-2; J: TRBJ2-1; D: NA; CDR3: CASNLQGGSSYNEQFF; DNA: TGTGCCAGCAACCTTCAGGGGGGGAGCTCCTACAATGAGCAGTTCTTC
size: NA; V: TRBV5-4; J: TRBJ2-3; D: NA; CDR3: CASSLASHSPQYF; DNA: TGTGCCAGCAGCTTGGCCTCGCACTCCCCGCAGTATTTT
size: NA; V: TRBV14; J: TRBJ1-1; D: NA; CDR3: CASSHENQGPWIEAFF; DNA: TGTGCCAGCAGCCACGAAAACCAGGGGCCGTGGATCGAAGCTTTCTTT
size: once; V: TRBV10-3; J: TRBJ2-3; D: NA; CDR3: CAISEAVVGGTDTQYF; DNA: TGTGCCATCAGTGAGGCCGTAGTGGGCGGCACAGATACGCAGTATTTT
size: NA; V: TRBV4-1; J: TRBJ1-1; D: NA; CDR3: CASSQDRGLNTEAFF; DNA: TGCGCCAGCAGCCAAGATAGAGGATTGAACACTGAAGCTTTCTTT
size: NA; V: TRBV7-8; J: TRBJ2-5; D: NA; CDR3: CASRVRGGETQYF; DNA: TGTGCCAGCAGGGTCAGGGGAGGTGAGACCCAGTACTTC
size: NA; V: TRBV4-1; J: TRBJ1-5; D: TRBD1; CDR3: CASSLTGGPQSLQPQHF; DNA: TGCGCCAGCAGCTTGACAGGGGGTCCCCAGTCTCTTCAGCCCCAGCATTTT
size: NA; V: TRBV27; J: TRBJ2-7; D: NA; CDR3: CASSLWGRRNEQYF; DNA: TGTGCCAGCAGTTTATGGGGGCGAAGAAACGAGCAGTACTTC
size: once; V: TRBV27; J: TRBJ1-1; D: NA; CDR3: CASSRANTEAFF; DNA: TGTGCCAGCTCCAGGGCGAACACTGAAGCTTTCTTT
size: NA; V: TRBV5-1; J: TRBJ1-6; D: NA; CDR3: CASSSDWSTVHSPLHF; DNA: TGCGCCAGCAGCTCGGATTGGTCGACAGTCCACTCACCCCTCCACTTT
size: NA; V: TRBV5-4; J: TRBJ2-1; D: TRBD2; CDR3: CASSPGLGNEQFF; DNA: TGTGCCAGCAGCCCTGGACTAGGGAATGAGCAGTTCTTC
size: NA; V: TRBV14; J: TRBJ2-3; D: NA; CDR3: CASTREGTDTQYF; DNA: TGTGCCAGCACGAGGGAGGGCACAGATACGCAGTATTTT
size: NA; V: TRBV19; J: TRBJ2-4; D: NA; CDR3: CASTEGGGIQYF; DNA: TGTGCCAGTACCGAGGGTGGGGGCATTCAGTACTTC
size: NA; V: TRBV5-1; J: TRBJ1-2; D: NA; CDR3: CASSPDSPYGYTF; DNA: TGCGCCAGCAGCCCGGACAGTCCTTATGGCTACACCTTC
size: NA; V: TRBV19; J: TRBJ1-5; D: NA; CDR3: CASKGRWDQPQHF; DNA: TGTGCCAGTAAAGGGCGGTGGGATCAGCCCCAGCATTTT
size: NA; V: TRBV4-1; J: TRBJ2-7; D: NA; CDR3: CASSQGSFSANEQYF; DNA: TGCGCCAGCAGCCAAGGGTCCTTCTCGGCCAACGAGCAGTACTTC
size: NA; V: TRBV28; J: TRBJ2-1; D: NA; CDR3: CANGRDHEQFF; DNA: TGTGCCAATGGGCGGGACCATGAGCAGTTCTTC
size: NA; V: TRBV9; J: TRBJ2-1; D: NA; CDR3: CASSSAVWGNEQFF; DNA: TGTGCCAGCAGCTCCGCAGTTTGGGGCAATGAGCAGTTCTTC
size: NA; V: TRBV23-1; J: TRBJ2-1; D: TRBD1; CDR3: CASSLNPGQGNEQFF; DNA: TGCGCCAGCAGTCTCAACCCCGGACAGGGTAATGAGCAGTTCTTC
size: NA; V: TRBV7-9; J: TRBJ2-7; D: NA; CDR3: CASSPAGSSYEQYF; DNA: TGTGCCAGCAGCCCTGCAGGGAGTTCCTACGAGCAGTACTTC
size: once; V: TRBV20-1; J: TRBJ1-2; D: NA; CDR3: CSAREGHGYTF; DNA: TGCAGTGCTAGAGAAGGTCATGGCTACACCTTC
size: few; V: TRBV7-9; J: TRBJ1-2; D: NA; CDR3: CASSLSEFNGYTF; DNA: TGTGCCAGCAGCTTGTCAGAATTTAATGGCTACACCTTC